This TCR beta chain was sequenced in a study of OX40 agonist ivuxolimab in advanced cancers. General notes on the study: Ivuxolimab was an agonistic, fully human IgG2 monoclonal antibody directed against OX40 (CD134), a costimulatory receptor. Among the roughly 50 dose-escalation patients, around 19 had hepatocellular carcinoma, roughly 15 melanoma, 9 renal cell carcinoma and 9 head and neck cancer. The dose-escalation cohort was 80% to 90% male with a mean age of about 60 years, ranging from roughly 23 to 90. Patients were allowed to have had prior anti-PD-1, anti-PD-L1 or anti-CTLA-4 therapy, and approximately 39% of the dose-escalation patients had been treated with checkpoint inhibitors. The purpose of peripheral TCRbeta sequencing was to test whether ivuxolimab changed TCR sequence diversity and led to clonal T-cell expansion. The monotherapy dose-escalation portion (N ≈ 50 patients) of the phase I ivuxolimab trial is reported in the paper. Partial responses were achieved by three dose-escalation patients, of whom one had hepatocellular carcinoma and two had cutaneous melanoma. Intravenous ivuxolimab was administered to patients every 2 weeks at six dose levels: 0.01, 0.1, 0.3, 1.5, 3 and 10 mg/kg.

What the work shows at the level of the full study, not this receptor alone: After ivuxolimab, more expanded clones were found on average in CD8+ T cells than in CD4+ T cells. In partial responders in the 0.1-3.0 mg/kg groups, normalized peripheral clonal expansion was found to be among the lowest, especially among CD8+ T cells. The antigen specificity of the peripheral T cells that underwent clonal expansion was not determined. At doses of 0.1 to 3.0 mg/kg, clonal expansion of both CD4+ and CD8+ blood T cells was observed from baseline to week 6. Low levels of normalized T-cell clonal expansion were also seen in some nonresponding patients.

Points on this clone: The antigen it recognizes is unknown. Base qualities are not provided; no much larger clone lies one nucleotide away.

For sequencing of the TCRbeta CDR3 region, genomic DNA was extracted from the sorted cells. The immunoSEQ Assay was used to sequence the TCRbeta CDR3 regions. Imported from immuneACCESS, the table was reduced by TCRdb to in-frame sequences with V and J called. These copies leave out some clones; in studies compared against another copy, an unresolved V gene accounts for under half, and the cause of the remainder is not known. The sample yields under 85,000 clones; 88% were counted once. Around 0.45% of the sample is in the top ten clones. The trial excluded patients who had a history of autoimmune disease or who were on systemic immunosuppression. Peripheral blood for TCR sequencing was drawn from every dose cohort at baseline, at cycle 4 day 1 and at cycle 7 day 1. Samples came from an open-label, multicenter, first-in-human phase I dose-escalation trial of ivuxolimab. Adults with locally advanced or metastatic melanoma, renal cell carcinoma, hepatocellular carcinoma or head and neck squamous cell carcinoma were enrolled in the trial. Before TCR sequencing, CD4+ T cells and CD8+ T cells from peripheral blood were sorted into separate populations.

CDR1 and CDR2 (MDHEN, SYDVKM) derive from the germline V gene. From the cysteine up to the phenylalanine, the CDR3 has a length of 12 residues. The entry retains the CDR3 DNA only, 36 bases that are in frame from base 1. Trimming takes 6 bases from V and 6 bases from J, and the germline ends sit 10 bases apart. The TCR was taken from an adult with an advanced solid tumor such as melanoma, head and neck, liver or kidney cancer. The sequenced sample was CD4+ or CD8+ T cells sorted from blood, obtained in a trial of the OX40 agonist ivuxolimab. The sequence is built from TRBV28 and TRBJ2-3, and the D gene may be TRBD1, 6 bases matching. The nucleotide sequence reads TGTGCCAGCAGGCAGGGGATCGATACGCAGTATTTT. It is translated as CASRQGIDTQYF.